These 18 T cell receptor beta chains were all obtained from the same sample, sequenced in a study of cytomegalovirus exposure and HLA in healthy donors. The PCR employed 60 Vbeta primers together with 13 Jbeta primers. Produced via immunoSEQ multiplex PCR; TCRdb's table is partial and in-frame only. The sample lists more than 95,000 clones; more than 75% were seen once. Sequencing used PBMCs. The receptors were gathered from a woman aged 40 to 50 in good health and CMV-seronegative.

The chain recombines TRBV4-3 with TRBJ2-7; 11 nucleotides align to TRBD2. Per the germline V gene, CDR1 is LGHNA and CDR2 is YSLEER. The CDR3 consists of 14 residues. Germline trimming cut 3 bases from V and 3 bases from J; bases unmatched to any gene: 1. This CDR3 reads CASSHGTSGYEQYF. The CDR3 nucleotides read TGCGCCAGCAGCCATGGGACTAGCGGCTACGAGCAGTACTTC.

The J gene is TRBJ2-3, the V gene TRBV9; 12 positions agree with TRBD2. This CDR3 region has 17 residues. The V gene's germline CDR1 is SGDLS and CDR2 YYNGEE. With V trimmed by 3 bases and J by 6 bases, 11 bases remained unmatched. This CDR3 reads CASSAYVSSGRVDTQYF. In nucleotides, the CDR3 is TGTGCCAGCAGCGCCTACGTCTCTAGCGGGAGGGTCGATACGCAGTATTTT.

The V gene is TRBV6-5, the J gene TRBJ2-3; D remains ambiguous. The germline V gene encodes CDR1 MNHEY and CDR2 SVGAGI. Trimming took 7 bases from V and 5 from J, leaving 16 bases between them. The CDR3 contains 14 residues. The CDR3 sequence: CASNLRSPGDTQYF. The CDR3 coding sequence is TGTGCCAGCAACCTACGGAGCCCGGGAGATACGCAGTATTTT.

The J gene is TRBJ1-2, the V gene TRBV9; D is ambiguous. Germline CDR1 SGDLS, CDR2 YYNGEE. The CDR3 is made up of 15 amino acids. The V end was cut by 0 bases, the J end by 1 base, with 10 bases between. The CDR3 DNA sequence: TGTGCCAGCAGCGTAGGGCCCGAGGTTAACTATGGCTACACCTTC. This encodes CASSVGPEVNYGYTF.

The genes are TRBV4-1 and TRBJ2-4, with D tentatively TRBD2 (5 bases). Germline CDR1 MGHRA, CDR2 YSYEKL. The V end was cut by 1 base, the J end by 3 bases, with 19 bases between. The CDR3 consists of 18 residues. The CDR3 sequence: CASSQGLRGPAGKNIQYF. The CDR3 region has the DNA TGCGCCAGCAGCCAAGGGCTCCGGGGTCCCGCGGGCAAAAACATTCAGTACTTC.

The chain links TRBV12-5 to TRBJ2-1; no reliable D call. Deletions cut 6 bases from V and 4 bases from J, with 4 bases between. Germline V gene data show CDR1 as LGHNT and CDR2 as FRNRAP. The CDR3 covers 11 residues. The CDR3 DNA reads TGTGCTAGTGGCCTTTACAATGAGCAGTTCTTC. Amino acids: CASGLYNEQFF.

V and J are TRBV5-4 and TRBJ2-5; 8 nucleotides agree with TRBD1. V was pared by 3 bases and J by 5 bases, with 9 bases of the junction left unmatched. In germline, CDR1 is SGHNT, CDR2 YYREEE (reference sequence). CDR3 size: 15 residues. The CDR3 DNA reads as TGTGCCAGCAGCTCCGGGACAGGCCAAAGGGAGACCCAGTACTTC. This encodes CASSSGTGQRETQYF.

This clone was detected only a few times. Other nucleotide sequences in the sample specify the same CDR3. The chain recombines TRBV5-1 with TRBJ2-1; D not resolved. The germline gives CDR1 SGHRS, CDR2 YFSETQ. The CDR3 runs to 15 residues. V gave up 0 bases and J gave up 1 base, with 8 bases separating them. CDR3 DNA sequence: TGCGCCAGCAGCTTGGACAGTGGTTCCTACAATGAGCAGTTCTTC. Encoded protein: CASSLDSGSYNEQFF.

The CDR3 region is CASSLAGQGNYGYTF. CDR3 nucleotides: TGTGCCAGCAGCTTGGCCGGACAGGGGAACTATGGCTACACCTTC. The chain links TRBV5-4 to TRBJ1-2, with 9 positions matching TRBD1. The CDR3 is 15 residues long. Germline CDR1 SGHNT, CDR2 YYREEE (reference sequence). Trimming cost V 0 bases and J 2 bases; bases outside gene matches: 2. Full variable domain (remainder filled in from reference TRBV5-4 and TRBJ1-2): ETGVTQSPTHLIKTRGQQVTLRCSSQSGHNTVSWYQQALGQGPQFIFQYYREEENGRGNFPPRFSGLQFPNYSSELNVNALELDDSALYLCASSLAGQGNYGYTFGSGTRLTVV.

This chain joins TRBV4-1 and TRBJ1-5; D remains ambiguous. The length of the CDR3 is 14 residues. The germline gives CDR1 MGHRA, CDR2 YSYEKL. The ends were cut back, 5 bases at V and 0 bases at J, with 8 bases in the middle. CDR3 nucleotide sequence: TGCGCCAGCAGCTCGCTCTATAGCAATCAGCCCCAGCATTTT. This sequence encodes CASSSLYSNQPQHF.

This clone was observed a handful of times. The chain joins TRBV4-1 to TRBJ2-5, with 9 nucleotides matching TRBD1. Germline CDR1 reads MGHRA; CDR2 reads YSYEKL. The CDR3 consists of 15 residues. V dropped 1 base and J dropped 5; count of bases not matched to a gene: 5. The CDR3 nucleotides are TGCGCCAGCAGCCAAGGACGGGGGACAGGGGAGACCCAGTACTTC. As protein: CASSQGRGTGETQYF.

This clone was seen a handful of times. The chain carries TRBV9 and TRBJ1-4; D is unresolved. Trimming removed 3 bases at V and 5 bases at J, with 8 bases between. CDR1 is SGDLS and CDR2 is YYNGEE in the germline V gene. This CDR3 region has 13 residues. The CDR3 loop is CASSGVLNEKLFF. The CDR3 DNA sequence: TGTGCCAGCAGCGGAGTGCTAAATGAAAAACTGTTTTTT.

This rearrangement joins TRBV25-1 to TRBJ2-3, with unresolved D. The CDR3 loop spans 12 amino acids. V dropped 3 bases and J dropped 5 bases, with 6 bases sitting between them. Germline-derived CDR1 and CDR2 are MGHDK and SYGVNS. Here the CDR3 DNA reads TGTGCCAGCAGTGAGGTGAGAGATACGCAGTATTTT. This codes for CASSEVRDTQYF.

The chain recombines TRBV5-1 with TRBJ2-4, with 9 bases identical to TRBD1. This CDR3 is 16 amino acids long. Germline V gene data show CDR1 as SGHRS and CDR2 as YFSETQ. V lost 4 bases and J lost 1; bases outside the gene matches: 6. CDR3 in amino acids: CASSEQGAGAKNIQYF. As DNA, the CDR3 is TGCGCCAGCAGCGAACAGGGGGCGGGGGCCAAAAACATTCAGTACTTC.

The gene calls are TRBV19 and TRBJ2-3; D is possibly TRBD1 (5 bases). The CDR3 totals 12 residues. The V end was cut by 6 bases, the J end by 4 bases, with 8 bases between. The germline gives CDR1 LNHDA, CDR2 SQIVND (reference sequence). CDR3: CASRGPSDTQYF. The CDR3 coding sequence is TGTGCCAGTAGGGGGCCTTCAGATACGCAGTATTTT.

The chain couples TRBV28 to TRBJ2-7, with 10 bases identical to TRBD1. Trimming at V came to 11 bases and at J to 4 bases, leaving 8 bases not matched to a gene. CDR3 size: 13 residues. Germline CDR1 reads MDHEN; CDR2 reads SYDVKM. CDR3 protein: CALGPGQGYEQYF. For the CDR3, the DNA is TGTGCCCTGGGCCCGGGACAGGGGTACGAGCAGTACTTC. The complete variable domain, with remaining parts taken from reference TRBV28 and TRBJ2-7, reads DVKVTQSSRYLVKRTGEKVFLECVQDMDHENMFWYRQDPGLGLRLIYFSYDVKMKEKGDIPEGYSVSREKKERFSLILESASTNQTSMYLCALGPGQGYEQYFGPGTRLTVT.

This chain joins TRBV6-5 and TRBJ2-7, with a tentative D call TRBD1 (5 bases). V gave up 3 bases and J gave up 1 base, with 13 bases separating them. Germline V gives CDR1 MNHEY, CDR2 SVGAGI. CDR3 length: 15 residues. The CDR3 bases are TGTGCCAGCAGTTATGACTCAGGGCGGTCCTACGAGCAGTACTTC. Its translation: CASSYDSGRSYEQYF.

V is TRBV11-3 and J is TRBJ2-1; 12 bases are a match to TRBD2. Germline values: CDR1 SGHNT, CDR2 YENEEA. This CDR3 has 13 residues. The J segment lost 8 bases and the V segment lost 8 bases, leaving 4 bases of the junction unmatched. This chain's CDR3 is CASGLAGTDEQFF. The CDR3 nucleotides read TGTGCCAGCGGACTAGCGGGAACCGATGAGCAGTTCTTC.